This T cell receptor beta chain was sequenced for a study of shared clonotypes between healthy human individuals. When samples were unsorted, 75 million to 95 million PBMCs were used for genomic DNA. The CDR3 contains 16 residues. Trimming removed 0 bases at V and 0 bases at J, with 10 bases between. Germline CDR1 reads SGDLS; CDR2 reads YYNGEE. Authors' processing steps: ImmunoSEQ yielded junction-only sequences lacking quality scores, so filtering differed. Some clones are missing from TCRdb's copy, which holds only in-frame ones; the method was immunoSEQ multiplex PCR. D and trimming were read from the DNA, whereas the V and J calls and clone size are those reported in that table. The sample includes fewer than 650,000 clones, about 80% of them seen just once. Regarding this clone: Its antigen is undetermined.

Notes on the study in general: It was expected that sequencing depth would affect clonotype sharing among donors.

The sample comprised PBMCs. The receptor was isolated from a woman between 40 and 55 years old in good health. Some clones in this sample may be carry-over from other donors' samples. The chain couples TRBV9 to TRBJ2-1, with D uncertain. This CDR3 is CASSVALGISYNEQFF. CDR3 DNA sequence: TGTGCCAGCAGCGTAGCCTTGGGCATCTCCTACAATGAGCAGTTCTTC.